This TCR beta chain was sequenced during a study of blood T cell repertoires in COVID-19. The CDR3 loop spans 16 amino acids. V dropped 5 bases and J dropped 4; count of bases not matched to a gene: 8. Germline values: CDR1 SGHVS, CDR2 FQNEAQ. Methods used by the authors: Scientists estimated how many nucleated cells there were by amplifying reference gene primers. Profiling relied on immunoSEQ multiplex PCR, and the TCRdb table lists in-frame clones only, not all of them. V and J calls and clone size are copied from that table; D and trimming were computed from the DNA. The sample yields over 200,000 clones, over 75% seen once.

This clonotype originated in a man in his late teens or twenties who had recovered from COVID-19. Sequenced input: PBMCs or T cells enriched from blood (not recorded which). The V call is TRBV7-8, the J call TRBJ2-5, with 12 bases lining up with TRBD2. The CDR3 nucleotides are TGTGCCAGCAGCCCCCCTAGCGGGAGGGCCGGAGAGACCCAGTACTTC. It codes for CASSPPSGRAGETQYF.